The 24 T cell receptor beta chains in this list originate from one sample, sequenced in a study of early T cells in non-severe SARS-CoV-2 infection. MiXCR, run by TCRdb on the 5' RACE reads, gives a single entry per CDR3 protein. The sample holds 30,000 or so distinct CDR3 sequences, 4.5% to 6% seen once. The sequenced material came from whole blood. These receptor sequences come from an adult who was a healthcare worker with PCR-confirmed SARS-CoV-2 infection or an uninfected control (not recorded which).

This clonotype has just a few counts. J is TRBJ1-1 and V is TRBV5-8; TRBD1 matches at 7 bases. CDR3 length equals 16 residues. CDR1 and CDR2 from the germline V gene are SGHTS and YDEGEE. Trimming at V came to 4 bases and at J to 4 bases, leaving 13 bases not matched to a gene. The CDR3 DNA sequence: TGTGCCAGCAGCCCGCAGGGGGGGTTCATGGGCACTGAAGCTTTCTTT. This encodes CASSPQGGFMGTEAFF.

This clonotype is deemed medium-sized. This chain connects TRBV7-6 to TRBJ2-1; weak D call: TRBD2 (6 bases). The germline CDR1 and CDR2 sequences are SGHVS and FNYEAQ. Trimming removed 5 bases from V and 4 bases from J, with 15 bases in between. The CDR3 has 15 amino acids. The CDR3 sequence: CASSPRGGEYNEQFF. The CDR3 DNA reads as TGTGCCAGCAGCCCTAGAGGCGGGGAGTACAATGAGCAGTTCTTC.

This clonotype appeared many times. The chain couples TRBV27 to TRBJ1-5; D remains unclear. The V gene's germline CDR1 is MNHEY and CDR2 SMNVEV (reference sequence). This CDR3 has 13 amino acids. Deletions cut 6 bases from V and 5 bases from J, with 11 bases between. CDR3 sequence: CASSLNGYQPQHF. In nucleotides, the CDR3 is TGTGCCAGCAGCCTAAATGGATATCAGCCCCAGCATTTT.

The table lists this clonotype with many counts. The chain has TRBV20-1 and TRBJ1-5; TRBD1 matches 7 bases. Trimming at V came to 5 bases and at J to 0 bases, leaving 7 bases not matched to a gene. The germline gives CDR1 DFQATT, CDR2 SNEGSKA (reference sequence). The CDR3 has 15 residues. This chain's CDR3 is CSALQGRDSNQPQHF. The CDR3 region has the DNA TGCAGTGCTTTACAGGGGCGAGATAGCAATCAGCCCCAGCATTTT.

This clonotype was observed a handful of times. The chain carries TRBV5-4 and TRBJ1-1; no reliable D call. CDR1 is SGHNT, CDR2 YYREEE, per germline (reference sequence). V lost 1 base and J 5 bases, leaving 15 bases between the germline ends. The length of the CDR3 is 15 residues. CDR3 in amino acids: CASSLPGVGRTEAFF. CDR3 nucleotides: TGTGCCAGCAGCTTGCCCGGGGTAGGAAGGACTGAAGCTTTCTTT.

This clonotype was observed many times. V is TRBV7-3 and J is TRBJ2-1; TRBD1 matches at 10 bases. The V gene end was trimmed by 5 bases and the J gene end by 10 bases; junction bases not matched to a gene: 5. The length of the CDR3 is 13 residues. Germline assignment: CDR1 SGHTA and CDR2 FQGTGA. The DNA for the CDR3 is TGTGCCAGCAGCCCCCGGGACAGGGGCGAGCAGTTCTTC. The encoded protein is CASSPRDRGEQFF.

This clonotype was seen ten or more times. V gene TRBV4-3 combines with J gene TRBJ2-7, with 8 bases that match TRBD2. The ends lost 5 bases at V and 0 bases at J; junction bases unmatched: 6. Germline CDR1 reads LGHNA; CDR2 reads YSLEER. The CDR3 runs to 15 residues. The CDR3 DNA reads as TGCGCCAGCAGCTACGCGCGGGGGGACTCCTACGAGCAGTACTTC. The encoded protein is CASSYARGDSYEQYF.

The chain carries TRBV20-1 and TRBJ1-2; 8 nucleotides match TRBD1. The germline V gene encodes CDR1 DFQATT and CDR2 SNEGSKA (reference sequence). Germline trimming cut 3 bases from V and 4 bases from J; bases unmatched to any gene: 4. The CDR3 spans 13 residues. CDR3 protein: CSASQGASYGYTF. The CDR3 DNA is TGCAGTGCTAGTCAGGGGGCATCCTATGGCTACACCTTC.

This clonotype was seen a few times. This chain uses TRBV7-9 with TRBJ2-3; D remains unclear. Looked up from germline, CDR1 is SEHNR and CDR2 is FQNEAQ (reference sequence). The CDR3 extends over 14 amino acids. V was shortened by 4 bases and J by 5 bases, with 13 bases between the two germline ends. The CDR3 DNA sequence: TGTGCCAGCAGCTCCGTTGGGTCTAGAGATACGCAGTATTTT. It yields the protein CASSSVGSRDTQYF.

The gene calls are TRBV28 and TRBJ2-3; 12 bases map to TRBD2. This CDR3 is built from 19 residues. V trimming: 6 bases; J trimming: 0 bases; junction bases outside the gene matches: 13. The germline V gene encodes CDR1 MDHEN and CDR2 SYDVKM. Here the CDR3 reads CASRSGLAGNPSSTDTQYF. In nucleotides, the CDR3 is TGTGCCAGCAGGTCGGGACTAGCGGGTAATCCTTCTAGCACAGATACGCAGTATTTT.

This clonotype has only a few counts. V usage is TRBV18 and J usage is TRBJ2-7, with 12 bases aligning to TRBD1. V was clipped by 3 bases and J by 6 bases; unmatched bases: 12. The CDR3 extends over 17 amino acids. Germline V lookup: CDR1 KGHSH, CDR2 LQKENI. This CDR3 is CASSPLGTGGLPIEQYF. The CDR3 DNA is TGTGCCAGCTCACCCCTCGGGACAGGGGGCCTACCTATCGAGCAGTACTTC.

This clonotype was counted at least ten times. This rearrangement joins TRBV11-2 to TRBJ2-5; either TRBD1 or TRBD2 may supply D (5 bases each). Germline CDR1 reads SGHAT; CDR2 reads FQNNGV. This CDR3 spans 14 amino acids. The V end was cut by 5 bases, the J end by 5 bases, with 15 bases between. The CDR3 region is CASSTGRLVETQYF. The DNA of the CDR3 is TGTGCCAGCAGCACGGGACGCCTCGTTGAGACCCAGTACTTC.

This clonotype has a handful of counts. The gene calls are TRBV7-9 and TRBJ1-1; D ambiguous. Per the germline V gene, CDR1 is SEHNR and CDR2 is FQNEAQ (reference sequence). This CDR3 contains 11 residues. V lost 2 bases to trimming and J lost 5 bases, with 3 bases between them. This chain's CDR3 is CASSLKTEAFF. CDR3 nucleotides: TGTGCCAGCAGCTTAAAGACTGAAGCTTTCTTT.

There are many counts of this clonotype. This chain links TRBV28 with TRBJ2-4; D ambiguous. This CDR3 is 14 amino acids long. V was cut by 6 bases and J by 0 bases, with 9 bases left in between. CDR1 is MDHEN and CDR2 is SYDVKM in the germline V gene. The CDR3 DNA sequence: TGTGCCAGCAGCAGTCATATAGCCAAAAACATTCAGTACTTC. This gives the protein CASSSHIAKNIQYF.

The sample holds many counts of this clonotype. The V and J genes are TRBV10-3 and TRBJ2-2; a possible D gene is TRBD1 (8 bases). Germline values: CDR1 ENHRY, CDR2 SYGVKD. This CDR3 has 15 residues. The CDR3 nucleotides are TGTGCAAGCGGGACAGGACAGGGGAACACCGGGGAGCTGTTTTTT. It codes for CASGTGQGNTGELFF.

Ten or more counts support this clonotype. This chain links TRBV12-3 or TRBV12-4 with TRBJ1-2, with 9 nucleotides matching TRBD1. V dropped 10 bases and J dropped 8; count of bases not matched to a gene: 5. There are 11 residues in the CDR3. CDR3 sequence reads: CATDRGYGYTF. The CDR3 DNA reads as TGTGCCACCGACAGGGGGTACGGCTACACCTTC.

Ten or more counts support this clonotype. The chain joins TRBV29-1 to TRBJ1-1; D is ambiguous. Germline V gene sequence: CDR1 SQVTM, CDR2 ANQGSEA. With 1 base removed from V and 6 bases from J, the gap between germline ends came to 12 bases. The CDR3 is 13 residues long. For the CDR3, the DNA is TGCAGCGTTGAAGGCTACTCGGGTGCTGAAGCTTTCTTT. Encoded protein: CSVEGYSGAEAFF.

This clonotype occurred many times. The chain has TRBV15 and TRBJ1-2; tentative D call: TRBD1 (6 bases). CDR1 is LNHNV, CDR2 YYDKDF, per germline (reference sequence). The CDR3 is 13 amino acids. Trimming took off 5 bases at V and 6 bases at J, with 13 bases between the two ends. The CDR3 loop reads CATSSERGDGYTF. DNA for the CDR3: TGTGCCACCAGCTCGGAAAGGGGGGATGGCTACACCTTC.

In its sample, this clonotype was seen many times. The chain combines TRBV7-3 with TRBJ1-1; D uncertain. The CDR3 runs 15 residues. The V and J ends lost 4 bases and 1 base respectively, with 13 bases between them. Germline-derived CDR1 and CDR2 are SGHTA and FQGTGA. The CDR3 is CASSSSLGGNTEAFF. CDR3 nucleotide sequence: TGTGCCAGCAGCTCCTCCCTCGGAGGGAACACTGAAGCTTTCTTT.

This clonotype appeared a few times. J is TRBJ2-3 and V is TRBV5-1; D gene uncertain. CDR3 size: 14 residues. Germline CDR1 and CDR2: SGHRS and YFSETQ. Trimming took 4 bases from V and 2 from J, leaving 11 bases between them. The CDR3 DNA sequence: TGCGCCAGCAGCCCTGGGTATTCCACAGATACGCAGTATTTT. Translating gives CASSPGYSTDTQYF. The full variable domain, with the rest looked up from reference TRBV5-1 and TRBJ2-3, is KAGVTQTPRYLIKTRGQQVTLSCSPISGHRSVSWYQQTPGQGLQFLFEYFSETQRNKGNFPGRFSGRQFSNSRSEMNVSTLELGDSALYLCASSPGYSTDTQYFGPGTRLTVL.

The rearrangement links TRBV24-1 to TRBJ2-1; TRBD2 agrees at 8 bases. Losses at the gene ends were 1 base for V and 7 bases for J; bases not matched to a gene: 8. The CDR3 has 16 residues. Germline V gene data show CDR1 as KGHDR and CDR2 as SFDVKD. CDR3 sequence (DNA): TGTGCCACCAGTGATTTTGGGCTAGCGGGCGAGAATGAGCAGTTCTTC. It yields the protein CATSDFGLAGENEQFF.

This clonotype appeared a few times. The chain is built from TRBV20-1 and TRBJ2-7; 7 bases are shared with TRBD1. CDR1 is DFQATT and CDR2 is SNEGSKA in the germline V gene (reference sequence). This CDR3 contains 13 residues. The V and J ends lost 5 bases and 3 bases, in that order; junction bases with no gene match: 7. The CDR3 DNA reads TGCAGTGCTCTCCGACAGGGATACTACGAGCAGTACTTC. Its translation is CSALRQGYYEQYF.

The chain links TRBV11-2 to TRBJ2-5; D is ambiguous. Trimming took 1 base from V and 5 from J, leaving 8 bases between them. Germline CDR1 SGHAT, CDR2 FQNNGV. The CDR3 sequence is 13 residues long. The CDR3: CASSLGPSETQYF. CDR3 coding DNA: TGTGCCAGCAGCTTAGGTCCGTCGGAGACCCAGTACTTC.

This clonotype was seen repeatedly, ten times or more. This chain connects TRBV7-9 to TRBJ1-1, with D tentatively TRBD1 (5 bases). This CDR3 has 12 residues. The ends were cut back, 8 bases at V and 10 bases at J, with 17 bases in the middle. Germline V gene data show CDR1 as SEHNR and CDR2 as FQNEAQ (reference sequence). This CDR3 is CASAPGGAAAFF. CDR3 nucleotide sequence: TGTGCCAGCGCTCCGGGCGGGGCAGCAGCTTTCTTT.